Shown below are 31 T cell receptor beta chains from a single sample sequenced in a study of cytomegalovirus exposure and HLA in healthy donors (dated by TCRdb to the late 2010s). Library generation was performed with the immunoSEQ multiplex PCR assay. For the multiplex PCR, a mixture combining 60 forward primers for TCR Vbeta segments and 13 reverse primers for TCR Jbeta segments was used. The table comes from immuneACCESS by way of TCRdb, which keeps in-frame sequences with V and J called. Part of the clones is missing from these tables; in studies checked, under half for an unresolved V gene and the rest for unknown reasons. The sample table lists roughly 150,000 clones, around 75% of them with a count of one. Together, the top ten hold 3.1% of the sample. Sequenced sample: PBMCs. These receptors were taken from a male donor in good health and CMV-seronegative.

CDR3 nucleotides: TGTGCCTGGAGTGTACACGGGACTGAAGCTTTCTTT. Its protein product is CAWSVHGTEAFF. This chain connects TRBV30 to TRBJ1-1; D is undetermined. The CDR3 is 12 residues long. Germline values: CDR1 GTSNPN, CDR2 SVGIG (reference sequence). Between the trimmed V and J ends, which lost 0 bases and 5 bases, there was a span of 7 bases.

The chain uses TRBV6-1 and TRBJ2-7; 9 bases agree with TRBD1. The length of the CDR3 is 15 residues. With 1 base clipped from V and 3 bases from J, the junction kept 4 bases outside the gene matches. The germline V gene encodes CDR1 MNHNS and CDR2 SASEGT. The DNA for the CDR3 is TGTGCCAGCAGTGAAGTCGGGACAGGGTTCTACGAGCAGTACTTC. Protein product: CASSEVGTGFYEQYF.

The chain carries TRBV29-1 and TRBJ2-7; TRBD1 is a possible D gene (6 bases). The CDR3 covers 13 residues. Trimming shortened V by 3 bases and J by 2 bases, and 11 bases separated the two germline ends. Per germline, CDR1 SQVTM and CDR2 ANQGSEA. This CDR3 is CSVEGRQAYEQYF. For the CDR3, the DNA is TGCAGCGTTGAGGGACGACAGGCCTACGAGCAGTACTTC.

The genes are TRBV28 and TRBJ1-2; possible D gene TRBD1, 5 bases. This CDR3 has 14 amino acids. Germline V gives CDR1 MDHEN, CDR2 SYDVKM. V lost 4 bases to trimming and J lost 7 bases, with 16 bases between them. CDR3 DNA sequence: TGTGCCAGCAGTTCGGCGGGGGGTTGGTTTGGCTACACCTTC. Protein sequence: CASSSAGGWFGYTF.

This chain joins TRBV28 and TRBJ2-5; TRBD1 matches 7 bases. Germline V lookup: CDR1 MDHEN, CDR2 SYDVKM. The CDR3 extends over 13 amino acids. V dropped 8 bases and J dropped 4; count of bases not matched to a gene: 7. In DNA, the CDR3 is TGTGCCAGCTTGGGACAGATTCGAGAGACCCAGTACTTC. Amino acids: CASLGQIRETQYF.

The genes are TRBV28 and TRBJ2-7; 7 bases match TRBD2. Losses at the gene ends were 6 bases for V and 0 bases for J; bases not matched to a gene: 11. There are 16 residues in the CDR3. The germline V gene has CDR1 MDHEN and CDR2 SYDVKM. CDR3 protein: CASSISRTRSSYEQYF. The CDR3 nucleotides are TGTGCCAGCAGCATCTCTCGGACTAGAAGCTCCTACGAGCAGTACTTC.

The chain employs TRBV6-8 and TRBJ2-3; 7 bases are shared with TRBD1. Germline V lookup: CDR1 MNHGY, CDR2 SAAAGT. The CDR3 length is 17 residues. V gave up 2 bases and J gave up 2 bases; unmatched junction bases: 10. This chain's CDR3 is CASSYDAGTAFTDTQYF. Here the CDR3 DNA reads TGTGCCAGCAGTTACGATGCCGGGACAGCTTTCACAGATACGCAGTATTTT.

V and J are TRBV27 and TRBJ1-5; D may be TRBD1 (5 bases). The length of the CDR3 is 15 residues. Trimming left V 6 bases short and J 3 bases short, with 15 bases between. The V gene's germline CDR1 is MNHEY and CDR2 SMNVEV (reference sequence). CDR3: CASSLMGGINQPQHF. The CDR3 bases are TGTGCCAGCAGCCTAATGGGGGGGATCAATCAGCCCCAGCATTTT.

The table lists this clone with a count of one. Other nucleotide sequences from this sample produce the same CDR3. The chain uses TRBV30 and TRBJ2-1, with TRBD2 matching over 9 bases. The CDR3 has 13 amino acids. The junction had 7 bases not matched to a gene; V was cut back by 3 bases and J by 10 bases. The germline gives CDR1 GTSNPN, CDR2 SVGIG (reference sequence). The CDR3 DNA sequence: TGTGCCTGGAGCCTAGCGGGGACCCGGGAGCAGTTCTTC. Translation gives CAWSLAGTREQFF.

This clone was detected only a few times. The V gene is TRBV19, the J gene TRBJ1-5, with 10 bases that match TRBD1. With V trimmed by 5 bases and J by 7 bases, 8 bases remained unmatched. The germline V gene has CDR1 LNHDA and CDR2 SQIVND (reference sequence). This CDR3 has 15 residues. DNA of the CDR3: TGTGCCAGTAGTGGGCCCGGGACAGGGGAACAGCCCCAGCATTTT. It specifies CASSGPGTGEQPQHF.

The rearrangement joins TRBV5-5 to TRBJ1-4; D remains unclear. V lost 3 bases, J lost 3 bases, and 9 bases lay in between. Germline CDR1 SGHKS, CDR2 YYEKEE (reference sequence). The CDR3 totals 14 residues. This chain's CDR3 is CASSWIGANEKLFF. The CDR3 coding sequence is TGTGCCAGCAGCTGGATAGGAGCTAATGAAAAACTGTTTTTT.

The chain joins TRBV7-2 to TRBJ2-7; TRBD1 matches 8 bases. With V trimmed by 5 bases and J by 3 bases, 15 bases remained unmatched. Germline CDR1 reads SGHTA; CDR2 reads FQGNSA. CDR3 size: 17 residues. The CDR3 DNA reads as TGTGCCAGCAGCCCCTGGGGGGCGAGACAGGGGCTCTACGAGCAGTACTTC. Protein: CASSPWGARQGLYEQYF.

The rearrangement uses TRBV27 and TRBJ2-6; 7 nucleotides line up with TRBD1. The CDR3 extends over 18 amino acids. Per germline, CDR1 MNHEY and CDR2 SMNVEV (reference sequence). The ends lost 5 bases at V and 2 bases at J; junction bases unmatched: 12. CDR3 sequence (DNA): TGTGCCAGCAGTCTACAGACAGGGTATCTGGCTGGGGCCAACGTCCTGACTTTC. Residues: CASSLQTGYLAGANVLTF. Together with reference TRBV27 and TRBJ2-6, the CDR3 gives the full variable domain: EAQVTQNPRYLITVTGKKLTVTCSQNMNHEYMSWYRQDPGLGLRQIYYSMNVEVTDKGDVPEGYKVSRKEKRNFPLILESPSPNQTSLYFCASSLQTGYLAGANVLTFGAGSRLTVL.

The chain's CDR3 is CASSDFDRELFF. In nucleotides, the CDR3 is TGTGCCAGCAGTGACTTCGACCGGGAGCTGTTTTTT. The chain has TRBV27 and TRBJ2-2; D gene uncertain. Germline CDR1 MNHEY, CDR2 SMNVEV (reference sequence). This CDR3 has 12 amino acids. V was trimmed by 5 bases and J by 9 bases, leaving 10 bases between them.

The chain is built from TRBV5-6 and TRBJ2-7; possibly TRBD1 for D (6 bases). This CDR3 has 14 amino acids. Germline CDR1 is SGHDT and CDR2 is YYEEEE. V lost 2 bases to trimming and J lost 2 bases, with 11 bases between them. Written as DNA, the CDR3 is TGTGCCAGCAGCTTAGGCAGGGACACCTACGAGCAGTACTTC. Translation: CASSLGRDTYEQYF. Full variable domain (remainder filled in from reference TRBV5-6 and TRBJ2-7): DAGVTQSPTHLIKTRGQQVTLRCSPKSGHDTVSWYQQALGQGPQFIFQYYEEEERQRGNFPDRFSGHQFPNYSSELNVNALLLGDSALYLCASSLGRDTYEQYFGPGTRLTVT.

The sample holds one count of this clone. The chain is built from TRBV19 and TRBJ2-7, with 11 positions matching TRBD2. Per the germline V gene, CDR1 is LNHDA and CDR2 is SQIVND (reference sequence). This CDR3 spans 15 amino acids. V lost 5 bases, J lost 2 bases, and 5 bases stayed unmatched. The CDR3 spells CASSYSTSGTYEQYF. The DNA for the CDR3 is TGTGCCAGTAGTTATTCGACTAGCGGGACCTACGAGCAGTACTTC.

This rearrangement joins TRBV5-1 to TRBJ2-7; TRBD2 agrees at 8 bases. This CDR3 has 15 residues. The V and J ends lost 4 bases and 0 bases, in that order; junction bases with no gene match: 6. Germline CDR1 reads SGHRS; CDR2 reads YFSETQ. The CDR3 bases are TGCGCCAGCAGCCCCCGGGGGGGGGACTCCTACGAGCAGTACTTC. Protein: CASSPRGGDSYEQYF. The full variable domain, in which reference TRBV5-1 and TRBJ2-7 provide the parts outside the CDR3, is KAGVTQTPRYLIKTRGQQVTLSCSPISGHRSVSWYQQTPGQGLQFLFEYFSETQRNKGNFPGRFSGRQFSNSRSEMNVSTLELGDSALYLCASSPRGGDSYEQYFGPGTRLTVT.

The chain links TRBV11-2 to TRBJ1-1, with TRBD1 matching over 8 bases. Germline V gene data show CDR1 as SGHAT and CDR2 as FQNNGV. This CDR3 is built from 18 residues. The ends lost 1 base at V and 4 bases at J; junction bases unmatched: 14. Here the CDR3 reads CASSLGRPGGLWSTEAFF. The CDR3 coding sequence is TGTGCCAGCAGCTTAGGACGGCCAGGGGGCCTTTGGAGCACTGAAGCTTTCTTT.

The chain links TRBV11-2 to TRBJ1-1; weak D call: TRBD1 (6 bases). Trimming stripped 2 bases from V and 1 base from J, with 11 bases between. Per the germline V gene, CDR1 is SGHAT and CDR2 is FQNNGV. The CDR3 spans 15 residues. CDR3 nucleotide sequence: TGTGCCAGCAGCTTATATGACAGGTCGAACACTGAAGCTTTCTTT. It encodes CASSLYDRSNTEAFF.

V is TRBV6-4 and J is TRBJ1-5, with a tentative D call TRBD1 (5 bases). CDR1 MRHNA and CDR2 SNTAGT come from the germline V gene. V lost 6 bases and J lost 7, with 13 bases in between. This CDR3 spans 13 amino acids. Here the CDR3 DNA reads TGTGCCAGCAGCGGGACGGCGGGGCAGCCCCAGCATTTT. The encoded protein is CASSGTAGQPQHF.

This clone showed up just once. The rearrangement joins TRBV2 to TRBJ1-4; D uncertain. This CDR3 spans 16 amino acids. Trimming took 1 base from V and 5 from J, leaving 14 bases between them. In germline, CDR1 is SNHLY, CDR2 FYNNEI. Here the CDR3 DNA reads TGTGCCAGCAGTGAAGACGGTAGGCAGCGGAATGAAAAACTGTTTTTT. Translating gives CASSEDGRQRNEKLFF.

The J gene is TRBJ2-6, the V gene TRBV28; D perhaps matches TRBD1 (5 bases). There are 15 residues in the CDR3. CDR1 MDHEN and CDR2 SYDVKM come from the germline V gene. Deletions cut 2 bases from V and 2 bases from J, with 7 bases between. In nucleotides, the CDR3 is TGTGCCAGCAGTTTAGCAGGGACTGGGGCCAACGTCCTGACTTTC. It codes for CASSLAGTGANVLTF.

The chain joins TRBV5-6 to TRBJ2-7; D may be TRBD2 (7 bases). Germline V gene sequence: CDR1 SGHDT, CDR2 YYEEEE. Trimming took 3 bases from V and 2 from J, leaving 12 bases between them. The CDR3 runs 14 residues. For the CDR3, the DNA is TGTGCCAGCAGCTCCCGGGGGGCTACCTACGAGCAGTACTTC. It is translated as CASSSRGATYEQYF.

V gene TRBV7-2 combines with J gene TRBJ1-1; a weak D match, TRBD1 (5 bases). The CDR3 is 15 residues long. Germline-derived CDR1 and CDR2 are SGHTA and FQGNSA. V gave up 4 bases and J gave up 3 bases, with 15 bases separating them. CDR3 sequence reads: CASSWTGGGDTEAFF. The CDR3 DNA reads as TGTGCCAGCAGCTGGACGGGGGGTGGGGACACTGAAGCTTTCTTT.

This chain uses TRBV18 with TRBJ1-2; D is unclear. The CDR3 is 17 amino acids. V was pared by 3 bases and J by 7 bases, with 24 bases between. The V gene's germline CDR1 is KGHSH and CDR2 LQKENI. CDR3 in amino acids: CASSPIGSGVQLLGYTF. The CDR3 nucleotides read TGTGCCAGCTCACCCATAGGGAGTGGGGTTCAACTTCTTGGCTACACCTTC.

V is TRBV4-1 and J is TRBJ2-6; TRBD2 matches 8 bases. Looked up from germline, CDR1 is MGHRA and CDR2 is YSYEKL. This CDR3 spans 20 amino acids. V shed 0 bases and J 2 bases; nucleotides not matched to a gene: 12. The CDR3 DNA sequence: TGCGCCAGCAGCCAAGAGCCCCATATCGGGGGGGTAGCTGGGGCCAACGTCCTGACTTTC. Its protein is CASSQEPHIGGVAGANVLTF.

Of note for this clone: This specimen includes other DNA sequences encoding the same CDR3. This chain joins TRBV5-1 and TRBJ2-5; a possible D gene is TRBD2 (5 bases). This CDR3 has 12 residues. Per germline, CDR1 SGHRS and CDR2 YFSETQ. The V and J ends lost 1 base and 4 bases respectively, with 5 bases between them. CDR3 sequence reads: CASSLRGETQYF. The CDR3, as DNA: TGCGCCAGCAGCTTGCGGGGAGAGACCCAGTACTTC.

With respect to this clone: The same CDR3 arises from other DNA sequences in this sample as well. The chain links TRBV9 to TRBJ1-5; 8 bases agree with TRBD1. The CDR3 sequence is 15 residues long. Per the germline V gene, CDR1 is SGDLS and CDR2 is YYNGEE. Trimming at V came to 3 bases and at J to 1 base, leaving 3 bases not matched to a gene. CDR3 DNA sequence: TGTGCCAGCAGCGCCGGACAGGGAAGCAATCAGCCCCAGCATTTT. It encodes CASSAGQGSNQPQHF. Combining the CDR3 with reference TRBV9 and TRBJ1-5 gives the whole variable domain DSGVTQTPKHLITATGQRVTLRCSPRSGDLSVYWYQQSLDQGLQFLIQYYNGEERAKGNILERFSAQQFPDLHSELNLSSLELGDSALYFCASSAGQGSNQPQHFGDGTRLSIL.

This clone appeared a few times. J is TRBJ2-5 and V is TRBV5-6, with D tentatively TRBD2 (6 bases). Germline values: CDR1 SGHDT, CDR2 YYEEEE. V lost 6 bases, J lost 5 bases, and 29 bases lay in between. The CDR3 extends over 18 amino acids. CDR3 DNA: TGTGCCAGCAACACTTGGTCTCTAGTAGGCCTCCGGGGGGAGACCCAGTACTTC. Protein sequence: CASNTWSLVGLRGETQYF.

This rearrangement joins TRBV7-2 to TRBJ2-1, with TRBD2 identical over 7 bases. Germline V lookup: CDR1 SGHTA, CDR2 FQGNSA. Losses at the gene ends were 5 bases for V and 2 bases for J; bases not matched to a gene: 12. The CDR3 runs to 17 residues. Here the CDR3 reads CASSPYGGDGTYNEQFF. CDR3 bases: TGTGCCAGCAGCCCCTATGGGGGGGATGGCACCTACAATGAGCAGTTCTTC.

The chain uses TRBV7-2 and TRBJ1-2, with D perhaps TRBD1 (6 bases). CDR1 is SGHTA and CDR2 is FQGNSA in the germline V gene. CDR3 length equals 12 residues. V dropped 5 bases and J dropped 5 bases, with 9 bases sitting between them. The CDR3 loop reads CASSRTGYGYTF. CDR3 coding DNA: TGTGCCAGCAGCCGTACAGGGTATGGCTACACCTTC.